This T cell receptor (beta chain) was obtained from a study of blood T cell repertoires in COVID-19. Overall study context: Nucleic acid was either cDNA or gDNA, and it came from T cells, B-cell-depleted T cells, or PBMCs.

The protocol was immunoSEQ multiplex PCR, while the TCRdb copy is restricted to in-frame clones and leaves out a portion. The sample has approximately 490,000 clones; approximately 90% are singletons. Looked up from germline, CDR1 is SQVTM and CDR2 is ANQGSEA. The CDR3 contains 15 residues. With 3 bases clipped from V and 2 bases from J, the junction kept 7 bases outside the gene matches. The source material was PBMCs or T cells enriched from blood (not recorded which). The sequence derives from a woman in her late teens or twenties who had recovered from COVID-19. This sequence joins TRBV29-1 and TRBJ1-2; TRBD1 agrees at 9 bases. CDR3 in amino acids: CSVDPGTGPNYGYTF. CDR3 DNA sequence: TGCAGCGTTGACCCAGGGACAGGGCCCAACTATGGCTACACCTTC.